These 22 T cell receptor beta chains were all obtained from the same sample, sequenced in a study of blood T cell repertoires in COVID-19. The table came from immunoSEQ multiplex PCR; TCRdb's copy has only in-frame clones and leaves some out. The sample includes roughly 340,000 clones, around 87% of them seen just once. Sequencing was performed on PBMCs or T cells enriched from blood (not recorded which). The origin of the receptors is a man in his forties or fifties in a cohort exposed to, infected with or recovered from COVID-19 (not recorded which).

This CDR3 is CASSGSWAEKLFF. The CDR3 region has the DNA TGTGCCAGCAGTGGATCTTGGGCAGAAAAACTGTTTTTT. This chain joins TRBV28 and TRBJ1-4; no clear D. CDR3 length: 13 amino acids. V gave up 5 bases and J gave up 8 bases, with 12 bases separating them. Germline V gene lookup returns CDR1 MDHEN and CDR2 SYDVKM. Together with reference TRBV28 and TRBJ1-4, the CDR3 gives the full variable domain: DVKVTQSSRYLVKRTGEKVFLECVQDMDHENMFWYRQDPGLGLRLIYFSYDVKMKEKGDIPEGYSVSREKKERFSLILESASTNQTSMYLCASSGSWAEKLFFGSGTQLSVL.

The CDR3 here is CASSPIDTYYGYTF. The CDR3 DNA reads as TGTGCCAGCTCACCCATAGACACCTACTATGGCTACACCTTC. The chain recombines TRBV18 with TRBJ1-2; D not certain. V lost 3 bases to trimming and J lost 3 bases, with 11 bases between them. Germline CDR1 and CDR2: KGHSH and LQKENI. The CDR3 is 14 amino acids.

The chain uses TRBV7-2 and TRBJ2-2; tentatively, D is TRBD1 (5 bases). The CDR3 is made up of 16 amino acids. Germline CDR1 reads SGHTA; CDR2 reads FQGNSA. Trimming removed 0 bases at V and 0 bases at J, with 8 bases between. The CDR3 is CASSLAQGTNTGELFF. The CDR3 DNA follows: TGTGCCAGCAGCTTAGCTCAGGGTACGAACACCGGGGAGCTGTTTTTT.

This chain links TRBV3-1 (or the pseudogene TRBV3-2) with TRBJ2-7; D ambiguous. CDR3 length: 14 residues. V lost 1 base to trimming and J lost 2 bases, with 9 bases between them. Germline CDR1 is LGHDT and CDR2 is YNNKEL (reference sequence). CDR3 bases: TGTGCCAGCAGCCAAGGGCTTCAAACCTACGAGCAGTACTTC. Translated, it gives CASSQGLQTYEQYF.

The CDR3 sequence is CASSLQQGQGGTGELFF. The DNA of the CDR3 is TGTGCCAGCAGCTTACAACAAGGACAGGGAGGGACCGGGGAGCTGTTTTTT. J is TRBJ2-2 and V is TRBV7-6; possible D gene TRBD1, 8 bases. Germline-derived CDR1 and CDR2 are SGHVS and FNYEAQ. Between the trimmed V and J ends, which lost 2 bases and 5 bases, there was a span of 18 bases. The CDR3 extends over 17 amino acids.

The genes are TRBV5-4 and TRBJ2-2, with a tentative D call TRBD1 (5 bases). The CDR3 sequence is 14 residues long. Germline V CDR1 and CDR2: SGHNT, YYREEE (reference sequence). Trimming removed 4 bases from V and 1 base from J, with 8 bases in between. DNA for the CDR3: TGTGCCAGCAGCCGGACAATGAACACCGGGGAGCTGTTTTTT. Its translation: CASSRTMNTGELFF.

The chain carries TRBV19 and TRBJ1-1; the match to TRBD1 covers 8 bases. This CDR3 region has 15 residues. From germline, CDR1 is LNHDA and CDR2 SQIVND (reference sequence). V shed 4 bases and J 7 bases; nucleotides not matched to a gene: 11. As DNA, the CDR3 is TGTGCCAGTAGTACCCACCGGGACAGGCGCCTTGAAGCTTTCTTT. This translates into CASSTHRDRRLEAFF.

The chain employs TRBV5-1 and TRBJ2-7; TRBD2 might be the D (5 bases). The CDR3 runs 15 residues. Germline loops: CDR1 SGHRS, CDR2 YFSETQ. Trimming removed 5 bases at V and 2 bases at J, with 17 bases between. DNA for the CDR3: TGCGCCAGCAGTTCGATTAGGGAGAACCCCTACGAGCAGTACTTC. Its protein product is CASSSIRENPYEQYF. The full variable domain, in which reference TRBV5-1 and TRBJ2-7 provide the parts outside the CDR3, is KAGVTQTPRYLIKTRGQQVTLSCSPISGHRSVSWYQQTPGQGLQFLFEYFSETQRNKGNFPGRFSGRQFSNSRSEMNVSTLELGDSALYLCASSSIRENPYEQYFGPGTRLTVT.

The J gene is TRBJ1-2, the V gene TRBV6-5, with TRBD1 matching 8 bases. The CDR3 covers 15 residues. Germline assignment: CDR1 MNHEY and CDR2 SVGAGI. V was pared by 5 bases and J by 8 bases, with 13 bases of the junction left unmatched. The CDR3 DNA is TGTGCCAGCAGTCCCCCGGGACAGGTATCGGGCGGCTACACCTTC. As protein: CASSPPGQVSGGYTF.

As DNA, the CDR3 is TGTGCCAGCGGGATCAGGGAATCCAAAAACATTCAGTACTTC. This encodes CASGIRESKNIQYF. V usage is TRBV27 and J usage is TRBJ2-4, with D perhaps TRBD1 (5 bases). Deletions cut 8 bases from V and 2 bases from J, with 13 bases between. Germline lookup yields CDR1 MNHEY and CDR2 SMNVEV (reference sequence). There are 14 residues in the CDR3.

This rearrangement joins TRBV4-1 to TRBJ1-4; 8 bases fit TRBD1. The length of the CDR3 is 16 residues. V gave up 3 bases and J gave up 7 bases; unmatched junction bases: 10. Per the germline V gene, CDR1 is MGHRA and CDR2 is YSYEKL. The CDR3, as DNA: TGCGCCAGCAGCCAGGGAGACAGGGGCATCTTTGAAAAACTGTTTTTT. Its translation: CASSQGDRGIFEKLFF.

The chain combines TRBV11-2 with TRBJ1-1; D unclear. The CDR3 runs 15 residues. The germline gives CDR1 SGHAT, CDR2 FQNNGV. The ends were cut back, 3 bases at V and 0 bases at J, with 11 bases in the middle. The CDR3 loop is CASSFYASMNTEAFF. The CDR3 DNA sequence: TGTGCCAGCAGCTTTTATGCGAGCATGAACACTGAAGCTTTCTTT.

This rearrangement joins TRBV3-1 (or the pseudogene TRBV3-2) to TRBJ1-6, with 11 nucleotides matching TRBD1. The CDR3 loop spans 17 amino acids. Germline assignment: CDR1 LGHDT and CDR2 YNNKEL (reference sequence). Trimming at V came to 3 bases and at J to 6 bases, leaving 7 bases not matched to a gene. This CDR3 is CASSHRKGQGVNSPLHF. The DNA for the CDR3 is TGTGCCAGCAGCCACCGAAAGGGACAGGGGGTTAATTCACCCCTCCACTTT.

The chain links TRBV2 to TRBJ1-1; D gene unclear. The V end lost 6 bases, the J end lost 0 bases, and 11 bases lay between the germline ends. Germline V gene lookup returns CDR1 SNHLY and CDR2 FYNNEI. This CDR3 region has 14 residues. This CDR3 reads CASRVRGMNTEAFF. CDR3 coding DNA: TGTGCCAGCAGGGTAAGAGGCATGAACACTGAAGCTTTCTTT.

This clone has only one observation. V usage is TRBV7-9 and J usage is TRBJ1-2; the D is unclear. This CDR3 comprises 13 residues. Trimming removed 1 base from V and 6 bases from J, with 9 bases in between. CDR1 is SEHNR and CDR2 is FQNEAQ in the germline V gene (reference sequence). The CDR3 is CASSLEFSDGYTF. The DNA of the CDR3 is TGTGCCAGCAGCTTAGAGTTTTCGGATGGCTACACCTTC.

CDR3 loop: CASSPQSGLAANEQFF. DNA of the CDR3: TGTGCCAGCAGTCCTCAATCTGGGTTAGCAGCCAATGAGCAGTTCTTC. The rearrangement uses TRBV9 and TRBJ2-1, with no clear D. V shed 5 bases and J shed 6 bases, with 21 bases lying between them. This CDR3 region has 16 residues. Germline V CDR1 and CDR2: SGDLS, YYNGEE.

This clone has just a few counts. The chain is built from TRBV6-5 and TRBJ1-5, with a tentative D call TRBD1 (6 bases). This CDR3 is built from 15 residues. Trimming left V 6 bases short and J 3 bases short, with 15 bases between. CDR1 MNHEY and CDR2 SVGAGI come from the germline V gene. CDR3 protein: CASSPGGATNQPQHF. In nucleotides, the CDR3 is TGTGCCAGCAGCCCCGGGGGGGCAACCAATCAGCCCCAGCATTTT.

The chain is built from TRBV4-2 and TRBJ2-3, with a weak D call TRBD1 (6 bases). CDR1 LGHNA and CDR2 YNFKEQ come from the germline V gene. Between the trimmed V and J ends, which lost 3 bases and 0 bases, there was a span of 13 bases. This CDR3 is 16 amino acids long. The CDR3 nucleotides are TGTGCCAGCAGCCAGTCCGGGACACTTAGCACAGATACGCAGTATTTT. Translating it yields CASSQSGTLSTDTQYF.

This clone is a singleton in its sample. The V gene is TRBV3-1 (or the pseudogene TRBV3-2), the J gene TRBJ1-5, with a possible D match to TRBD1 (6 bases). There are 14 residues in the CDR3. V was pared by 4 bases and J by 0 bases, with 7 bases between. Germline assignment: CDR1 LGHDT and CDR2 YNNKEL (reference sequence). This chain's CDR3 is CASSPQGSNQPQHF. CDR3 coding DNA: TGTGCCAGCAGCCCACAGGGTAGCAATCAGCCCCAGCATTTT.

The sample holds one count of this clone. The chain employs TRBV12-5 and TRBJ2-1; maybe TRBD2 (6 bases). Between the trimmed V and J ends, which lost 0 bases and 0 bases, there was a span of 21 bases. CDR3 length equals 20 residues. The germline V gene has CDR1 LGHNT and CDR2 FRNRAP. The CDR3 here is CASGLVRPPSTGLSYNEQFF. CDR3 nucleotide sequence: TGTGCTAGTGGTTTGGTAAGGCCCCCGAGTACGGGACTCTCCTACAATGAGCAGTTCTTC.

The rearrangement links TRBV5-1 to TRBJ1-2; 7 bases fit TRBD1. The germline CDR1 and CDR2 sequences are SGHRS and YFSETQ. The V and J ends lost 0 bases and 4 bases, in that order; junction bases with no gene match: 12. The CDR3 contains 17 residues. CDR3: CASSLAGRQGGGYGYTF. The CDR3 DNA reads TGCGCCAGCAGCTTGGCTGGTCGACAGGGTGGAGGCTATGGCTACACCTTC.

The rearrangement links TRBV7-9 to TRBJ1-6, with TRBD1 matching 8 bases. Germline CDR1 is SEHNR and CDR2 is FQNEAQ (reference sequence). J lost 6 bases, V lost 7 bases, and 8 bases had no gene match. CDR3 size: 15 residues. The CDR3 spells CASKAGTGPNSPLHF. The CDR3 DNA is TGTGCCAGCAAAGCCGGGACAGGCCCTAATTCACCCCTCCACTTT. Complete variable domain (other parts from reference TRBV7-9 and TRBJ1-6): DTGVSQNPRHKITKRGQNVTFRCDPISEHNRLYWYRQTLGQGPEFLTYFQNEAQLEKSRLLSDRFSAERPKGSFSTLEIQRTEQGDSAMYLCASKAGTGPNSPLHFGNGTRLTVT.